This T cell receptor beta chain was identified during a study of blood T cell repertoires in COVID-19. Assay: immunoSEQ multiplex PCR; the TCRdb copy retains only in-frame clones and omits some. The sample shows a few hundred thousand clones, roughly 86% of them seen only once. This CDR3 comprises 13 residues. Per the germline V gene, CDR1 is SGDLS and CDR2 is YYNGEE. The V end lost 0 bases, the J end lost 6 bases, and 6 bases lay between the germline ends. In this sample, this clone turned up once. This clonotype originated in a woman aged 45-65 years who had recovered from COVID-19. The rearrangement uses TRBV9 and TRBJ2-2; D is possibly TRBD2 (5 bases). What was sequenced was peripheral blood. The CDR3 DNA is TGTGCCAGCAGCGTAGGGACTTCCGGGGAGCTGTTTTTT. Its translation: CASSVGTSGELFF.